The next 9 T cell receptor beta chains were all read from a single sample in a study of T-cell memory formation after mild COVID-19 (dated by TCRdb to the early 2020s). Library preparation employed 5' RACE. Sequencing relied on an Illumina NovaSeq 6000. TCRdb's own reprocessing of the public reads used fastp at Q25 and MiXCR and kept productive beta chains. Each CDR3 protein appears once, grouped with its most common genes and DNA. The sample table shows about 110,000 distinct CDR3 sequences, and roughly a sixth are seen once. Less than 6% of the sample belongs to the ten largest clones. Specimen: PBMCs or a T cell subset sorted from them (not recorded which). These TCRs come from a young man who had mild COVID-19 (a few samples of this study predate the infection). The sample titles of this study are shuffled in the database, so cell type and time point are left out; the donor was told from shared clones.

The table lists this clonotype with many counts. This chain links TRBV12-3 or TRBV12-4 with TRBJ2-7; 7 bases line up with TRBD1. J was trimmed by 3 bases and V by 5 bases; bases with no gene match: 7. This CDR3 region has 14 residues. This CDR3 is CASSRRTGSYEQYF. Written as DNA, the CDR3 is TGTGCCAGCAGTCGACGGACAGGAAGCTACGAGCAGTACTTC.

This clonotype occurred a few times. The chain has TRBV7-2 and TRBJ1-5, with 8 bases fitting TRBD1. With 4 bases clipped from V and 3 bases from J, the junction kept 8 bases outside the gene matches. The CDR3 is 16 amino acids. CDR1 and CDR2 (germline): SGHTA, FQGNSA. The CDR3 spells CASSSGQAEFNQPQHF. The CDR3 nucleotides are TGTGCCAGCAGCTCGGGACAGGCCGAATTCAATCAGCCCCAGCATTTT.

This rearrangement joins TRBV7-2 to TRBJ2-1; 8 bases fit TRBD2. The ends lost 5 bases at V and 6 bases at J; junction bases unmatched: 6. Looked up from germline, CDR1 is SGHTA and CDR2 is FQGNSA. The CDR3 is 14 amino acids. This CDR3 is CASSRGLGGNEQFF. The CDR3 DNA is TGTGCCAGCAGCAGGGGACTAGGCGGCAATGAGCAGTTCTTC.

This chain joins TRBV5-1 and TRBJ2-1; 8 nucleotides match TRBD1. The CDR3 runs to 14 residues. Looked up from germline, CDR1 is SGHRS and CDR2 is YFSETQ. J was trimmed by 8 bases and V by 4 bases; bases with no gene match: 8. The CDR3 nucleotides read TGCGCCAGCAGCCTAGGACAGGGTGGGGATGAGCAGTTCTTC. Translating gives CASSLGQGGDEQFF.

This clonotype was picked up a small number of times. CDR3 bases: TGTGCCAGCAGTTTAAGCGGGGGGCCTTTGGATACGCAGTATTTT. Its translation is CASSLSGGPLDTQYF. V is TRBV6-2 or TRBV6-3 and J is TRBJ2-3; TRBD2 matches at 9 bases. V was clipped by 4 bases and J by 6 bases; unmatched bases: 8. CDR3 length: 15 residues. CDR1 is MNHEY and CDR2 is SVGEGT in the germline V gene.

This clonotype was observed a handful of times. The chain employs TRBV6-5 and TRBJ2-7; no definite D call. Trimming shortened V by 0 bases and J by 3 bases, and 12 bases separated the two germline ends. CDR1 is MNHEY, CDR2 SVGAGI, per germline. This CDR3 is built from 15 residues. The CDR3 region is CASSYSSSADYEQYF. In DNA form, the CDR3 reads TGTGCCAGCAGTTACTCGTCCAGCGCCGACTACGAGCAGTACTTC.

This sequence joins TRBV6-5 and TRBJ2-3; TRBD1 matches 7 bases. The CDR3 extends over 14 amino acids. V lost 5 bases and J lost 1; bases outside the gene matches: 3. Per the germline V gene, CDR1 is MNHEY and CDR2 is SVGAGI. CDR3 coding DNA: TGTGCCAGCAGTCACAGGGGTGGCACAGATACGCAGTATTTT. Residues: CASSHRGGTDTQYF.

V is TRBV5-4 and J is TRBJ2-3, with no clear D. The germline V and J ends were trimmed by 1 base and 3 bases, with 6 bases remaining between them. The CDR3 contains 13 residues. CDR1 and CDR2 from the germline V gene are SGHNT and YYREEE (reference sequence). In DNA, the CDR3 is TGTGCCAGCAGCTTGAGTCTTACAGATACGCAGTATTTT. Translated: CASSLSLTDTQYF.

This clonotype came up a few times. The chain has TRBV7-3 and TRBJ2-1; D is unclear. In germline, CDR1 is SGHTA, CDR2 FQGTGA. The V gene lost 10 bases and the J gene lost 6 bases, with 4 bases spanning the gap. The CDR3 is made up of 9 amino acids. CDR3 amino acids: CATANEQFF. The CDR3 coding sequence is TGTGCCACAGCCAATGAGCAGTTCTTC.